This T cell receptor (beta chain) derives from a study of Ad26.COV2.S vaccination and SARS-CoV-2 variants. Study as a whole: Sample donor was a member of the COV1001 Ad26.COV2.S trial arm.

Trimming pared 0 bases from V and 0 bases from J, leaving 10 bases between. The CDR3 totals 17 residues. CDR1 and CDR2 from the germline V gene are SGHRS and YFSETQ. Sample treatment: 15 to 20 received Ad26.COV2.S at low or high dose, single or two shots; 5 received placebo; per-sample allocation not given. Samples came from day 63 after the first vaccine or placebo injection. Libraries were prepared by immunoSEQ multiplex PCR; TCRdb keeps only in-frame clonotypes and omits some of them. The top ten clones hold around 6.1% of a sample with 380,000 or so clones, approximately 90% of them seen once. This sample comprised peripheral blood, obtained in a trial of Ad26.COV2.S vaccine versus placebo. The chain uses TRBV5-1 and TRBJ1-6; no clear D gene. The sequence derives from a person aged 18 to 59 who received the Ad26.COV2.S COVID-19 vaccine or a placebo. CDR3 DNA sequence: TGCGCCAGCAGCTTGGCCACAGCGAGCTCCTATAATTCACCCCTCCACTTT. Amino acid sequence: CASSLATASSYNSPLHF.